Reported below is one TCR beta chain. The antigen is not known. Unique molecular identifiers were used in preparing the TCRbeta library. Via MiXCR, TCRdb re-called the PCR reads, giving one row per CDR3 protein. The sample has about 340,000 distinct CDR3 sequences, 15% to 20% seen once. This sample was taken from a study of T-cell reconstitution after alpha-beta-depleted transplantation in children. Findings of the study overall: Reported findings indicate that, about two months after transplant, alpha-beta T cells came from several hundred expanded clones, which were derived from non-depleted graft cells. Fresh T-cell production supplied most of the T-cell counts and diversity seen one year after transplant.

CDR3 length equals 16 residues. Germline CDR1 reads SGHRS; CDR2 reads YFSETQ. V shed 4 bases and J 3 bases; nucleotides not matched to a gene: 5. V gene TRBV5-1 combines with J gene TRBJ1-4, with 11 bases fitting TRBD1. The clonotype comes from a male patient aged 2-10 years who had a stem cell transplant for acute lymphoblastic leukemia, so the T cells may come from the graft donor. Sample: PBMCs, mostly from graft donor cells, taken 360 days after TCRalphabeta/CD19-depleted stem cell transplant. CDR3 bases: TGCGCCAGCAGCATCGGACAGGGGGCCGCTAATGAAAAACTGTTTTTT. This codes for CASSIGQGAANEKLFF.